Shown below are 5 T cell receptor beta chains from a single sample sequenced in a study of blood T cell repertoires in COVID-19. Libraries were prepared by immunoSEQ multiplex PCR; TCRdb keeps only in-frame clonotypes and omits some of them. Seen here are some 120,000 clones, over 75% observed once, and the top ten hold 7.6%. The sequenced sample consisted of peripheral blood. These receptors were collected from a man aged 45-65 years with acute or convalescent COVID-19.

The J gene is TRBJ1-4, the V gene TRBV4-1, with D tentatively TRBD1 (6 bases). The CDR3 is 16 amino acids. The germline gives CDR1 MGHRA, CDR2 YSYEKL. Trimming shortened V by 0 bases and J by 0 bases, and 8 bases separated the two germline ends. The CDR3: CASSQEQGSTNEKLFF. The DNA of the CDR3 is TGCGCCAGCAGCCAAGAACAGGGCTCAACTAATGAAAAACTGTTTTTT.

CDR3: CSVITRESEYGAKNIQYF. Written as DNA, the CDR3 is TGCAGCGTAATTACGCGGGAGTCGGAATATGGAGCCAAAAACATTCAGTACTTC. This sequence joins TRBV29-1 and TRBJ2-4; 7 nucleotides align to TRBD2. The trim removed 6 bases at V and 0 bases at J, leaving 17 bases unmatched. The germline gives CDR1 SQVTM, CDR2 ANQGSEA. The CDR3 covers 18 residues.

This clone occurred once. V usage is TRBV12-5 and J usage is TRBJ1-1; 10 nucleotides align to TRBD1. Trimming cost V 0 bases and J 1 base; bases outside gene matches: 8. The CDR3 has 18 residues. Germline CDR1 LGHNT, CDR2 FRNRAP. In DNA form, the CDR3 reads TGTGCTAGTGGTTTGGTACGACAGGGGGCGGTGAGGAACACTGAAGCTTTCTTT. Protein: CASGLVRQGAVRNTEAFF. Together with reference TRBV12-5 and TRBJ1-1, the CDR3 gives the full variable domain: DARVTQTPRHKVTEMGQEVTMRCQPILGHNTVFWYRQTMMQGLELLAYFRNRAPLDDSGMPKDRFSAEMPDATLATLKIQPSEPRDSAVYFCASGLVRQGAVRNTEAFFGQGTRLTVV.

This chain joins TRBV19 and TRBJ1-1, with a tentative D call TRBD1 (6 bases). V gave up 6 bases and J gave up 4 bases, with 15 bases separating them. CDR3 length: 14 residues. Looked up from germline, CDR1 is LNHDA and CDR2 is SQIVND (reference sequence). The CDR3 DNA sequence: TGTGCCAGTAGCATCAGGGGTGAACCCACTGAAGCTTTCTTT. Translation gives CASSIRGEPTEAFF.

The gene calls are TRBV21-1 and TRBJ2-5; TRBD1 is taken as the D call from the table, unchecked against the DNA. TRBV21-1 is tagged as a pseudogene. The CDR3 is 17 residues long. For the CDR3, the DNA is TGTGCCAGCAGCAAAGCTCGAACTGGGACAGGGGAAGAGACCCAGTACTTC. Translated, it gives CASSKARTGTGEETQYF.